This is a list of T cell receptor beta chains from one sample in a study of T cell changes during pregnancy in multiple sclerosis. Some clones are missing from TCRdb's copy, which holds only in-frame ones; the method was immunoSEQ multiplex PCR. The sample gives roughly 80,000 clones, under 95% of which show up once; 1.4% is in the top ten. Sequencing was performed on peripheral blood, taken before pregnancy. The receptor source for this set is a female donor with multiple sclerosis, enrolled in a pregnancy study. The CDR3 runs from the conserved cysteine through the conserved F or W. The order of the fields is clone size, V gene, J gene, D gene, CDR3 length, CDR3 protein, CDR3 DNA. D genes are given only for firm matches. Only part of the rows carry a size: once, few, many, or a class if the clone is expanded.

>NA|TRBV5-1|TRBJ2-2|NA|16
CASSTISGPNTGELFF
TGCGCCAGCAGCACGATAAGCGGCCCTAACACCGGGGAGCTGTTTTTT
>once|TRBV12-5|TRBJ1-6|TRBD1|15
CASGERDRGNSPLHF
TGTGCTAGTGGAGAGAGGGACAGGGGCAATTCACCCCTCCACTTT
>NA|TRBV6-6|TRBJ1-6|NA|14
CASSFKGDSSPLHF
TGTGCCAGCAGTTTTAAGGGGGATAGTTCACCCCTCCACTTT
>many|TRBV5-8|TRBJ2-7|TRBD1|14
CASAPGTEAYEQYF
TGTGCCAGCGCCCCCGGGACAGAGGCCTACGAGCAGTACTTC
>NA|TRBV10-1|TRBJ1-1|NA|13
CASSHRRGTEAFF
TGCGCCAGCAGTCACCGGAGGGGCACTGAAGCTTTCTTT
>NA|TRBV4-1|TRBJ1-4|NA|19
CASSPERGGRGITNEKLFF
TGCGCCAGCAGCCCCGAGAGGGGGGGTCGGGGTATCACTAATGAAAAACTGTTTTTT
>NA|TRBV5-1|TRBJ2-1|NA|12
CATGTLGNEQFF
TGCGCCACCGGGACTCTGGGGAATGAGCAGTTCTTC
>NA|TRBV7-9|TRBJ2-1|NA|15
CASTTRVVTYNEQFF
TGTGCCAGCACCACCCGAGTGGTTACCTACAATGAGCAGTTCTTC
>NA|TRBV5-1|TRBJ1-2|TRBD1|14
CASSPRDSAYGYTF
TGCGCCAGCAGCCCGAGGGACAGCGCCTATGGCTACACCTTC
>NA|TRBV6-1|TRBJ1-3|TRBD1|14
CASSLTGVGNTIYF
TGTGCCAGCAGTCTCACAGGGGTCGGAAACACCATATATTTT
>NA|TRBV19|TRBJ1-2|TRBD1|15
CASINAGTDNYGYTF
TGTGCCAGTATAAACGCCGGGACAGACAACTATGGCTACACCTTC
>NA|TRBV6-5|TRBJ2-7|NA|13
CASSYSRSLEQYF
TGTGCCAGCAGTTACTCCCGGTCACTCGAGCAGTACTTC
>NA|TRBV5-5|TRBJ1-1|NA|16
CASSLEVHLSDTEAFF
TGTGCCAGCAGCTTGGAGGTACACCTGAGCGACACTGAAGCTTTCTTT
>NA|TRBV30|TRBJ2-1|NA|15
CAWSKPGEASDEQFF
TGTGCCTGGAGTAAGCCGGGGGAAGCATCAGATGAGCAGTTCTTC
>NA|TRBV19|TRBJ2-7|NA|11
CASSIGNEQYF
TGTGCCAGTAGTATCGGGAACGAGCAGTACTTC
>NA|TRBV5-1|TRBJ2-3|NA|14
CASSLAGVPDTQYF
TGCGCCAGCAGCTTGGCCGGGGTCCCAGATACGCAGTATTTT
>NA|TRBV19|TRBJ1-5|NA|16
CASSILGQASNQPQHF
TGTGCCAGTAGTATCTTGGGCCAAGCTAGCAATCAGCCCCAGCATTTT
>NA|TRBV4-1|TRBJ2-1|NA|13
CASSRPEADEQFF
TGCGCCAGCAGCCGACCGGAGGCCGATGAGCAGTTCTTC
>NA|TRBV6-6|TRBJ1-3|NA|15
CASSPDSGSGNTIYF
TGTGCCAGCAGTCCGGACTCCGGCTCTGGAAACACCATATATTTT
>NA|TRBV6-4|TRBJ1-1|NA|15
CASSDPTRGVTEAFF
TGTGCCAGCAGTGACCCCACTCGGGGTGTCACTGAAGCTTTCTTT
>NA|TRBV5-1|TRBJ2-2|TRBD1|15
CASSSGTGVTGELFF
TGCGCCAGCAGCTCCGGGACAGGGGTCACCGGGGAGCTGTTTTTT
>once|TRBV5-1|TRBJ2-1|NA|16
CASSLLSEPEFGEQFF
TGCGCCAGCAGCTTGTTATCTGAACCTGAGTTCGGTGAGCAGTTCTTC
>NA|TRBV7-9|TRBJ2-1|TRBD1|15
CASSVGTGIRYEQFF
TGTGCCAGCAGCGTCGGGACAGGGATTCGGTATGAGCAGTTCTTC
>NA|TRBV16|TRBJ2-1|NA|13
CASSQWAEGSRFF
NA
>NA|TRBV7-8|TRBJ2-3|NA|16
CASSVRLPKNTDTQYF
TGTGCCAGCAGCGTCAGACTCCCGAAGAACACAGATACGCAGTATTTT
>NA|TRBV5-6|TRBJ2-7|NA|14
CASSLTGFSYEQYF
TGTGCCAGCAGCTTGACAGGGTTCTCCTACGAGCAGTACTTC
>NA|TRBV7-9|TRBJ2-7|NA|16
CASSLVVAYGPYEQYF
TGTGCCAGCAGCTTAGTCGTCGCTTATGGCCCATACGAGCAGTACTTC
>NA|TRBV14|TRBJ1-3|NA|15
CASSQDVPSGNTIYF
TGTGCCAGCAGCCAAGACGTCCCCTCTGGAAACACCATATATTTT
>NA|TRBV4-1|TRBJ1-2|NA|12
CASSNGGIGYTF
TGCGCCAGCAGCAACGGGGGGATAGGCTACACCTTC
>NA|TRBV7-9|TRBJ2-7|TRBD2|16
CASSPGTSGGAYEQYF
TGTGCCAGCAGCCCCGGGACTAGCGGGGGGGCTTACGAGCAGTACTTC
>NA|TRBV10-3|TRBJ2-3|TRBD1|14
CAISEGTGTDTQYF
TGTGCCATCAGTGAGGGGACAGGCACAGATACGCAGTATTTT
>NA|TRBV6-1|TRBJ1-3|NA|15
CATKASGLERNTIYF
TGTGCCACCAAGGCGTCAGGGCTGGAGCGAAACACCATATATTTT
>NA|TRBV18|TRBJ2-2|NA|13
CASSPPRAGELFF
TGTGCCAGCTCACCACCTCGGGCCGGGGAGCTGTTTTTT
>NA|TRBV15|TRBJ1-5|NA|14
CATQDRTGNQPQHF
TGTGCCACCCAAGACAGGACTGGCAATCAGCCCCAGCATTTT
>NA|TRBV2|TRBJ2-2|NA|14
CASTGDVGTGELFF
TGTGCCAGCACCGGAGACGTAGGTACCGGGGAGCTGTTTTTT
>NA|TRBV5-6|TRBJ1-4|NA|15
CASSFTGQGDEKLFF
TGTGCCAGCAGCTTTACTGGACAAGGTGATGAAAAACTGTTTTTT
>NA|TRBV9|TRBJ1-6|NA|15
CASSASQGDNSPLHF
TGTGCCAGCAGCGCGAGCCAGGGTGATAATTCACCCCTCCACTTT
>NA|TRBV11-2|TRBJ2-7|TRBD2|17
CASTLRGTSGGYYEQYF
TGTGCCAGCACCTTACGAGGGACTAGCGGGGGGTACTACGAGCAGTACTTC
>NA|TRBV9|TRBJ2-3|NA|12
CASSVTTETQYF
TGTGCCAGCAGCGTAACGACAGAAACGCAGTATTTT
>NA|TRBV1|TRBJ1-6|NA|16
CTSSRLDRGFNSPLHF
TGCACCAGCAGCCGTTTGGACAGGGGATTTAATTCACCCCTCCACTTT
>NA|TRBV7-9|TRBJ2-2|TRBD1|14
CASSLRQGSGELFF
TGTGCCAGCAGCCTCAGACAGGGATCCGGGGAGCTGTTTTTT
>NA|TRBV7-6|TRBJ1-5|NA|15
CASSTSGDGNQPQHF
TGTGCCAGCAGCACCTCGGGAGACGGCAATCAGCCCCAGCATTTT